These T cell receptor beta chains were read from a single sample in a study of cytomegalovirus exposure and HLA in healthy donors. Sequencing used immunoSEQ multiplex PCR; TCRdb keeps in-frame clones, though not all of them. This sample contains 130,000 to 150,000 clones. Sequencing used PBMCs. Receptors originate from a male donor in good health and CMV-seronegative. Each CDR3 is given without its conserved first and last residue. Fields, in order: V gene, D gene, J gene, CDR3 protein. A D gene is named only where the DNA matches it firmly.

TRBV19	-	TRBJ2-7	ASSKQVGREFSYEQY
TRBV5-4	-	TRBJ1-5	ASSPWGGQPQH
TRBV18	TRBD2	TRBJ2-1	ASSPPSGGPQEQF
TRBV6-5	TRBD2	TRBJ2-1	ASSLPASGTYNEQF
TRBV25-1	-	TRBJ2-7	ASSFGIEQY
TRBV30	-	TRBJ1-5	AWSVAWGNQPQH
TRBV6-1	TRBD1	TRBJ2-7	ASSVGTGSYEQY
TRBV29-1	TRBD1	TRBJ1-5	SVVSGGDQPQH
TRBV4-2	TRBD1	TRBJ1-1	ASSQDLGQGLRATEAF
TRBV5-4	-	TRBJ2-7	ASSLGSSYEQY
TRBV9	TRBD2	TRBJ2-1	ASSVAGRGTNEQF
TRBV5-1	-	TRBJ2-2	ASSSGRGNADTGELF
TRBV4-2	-	TRBJ1-1	ASSQETREGNTEAF
TRBV5-1	-	TRBJ2-7	ASSLMGTYEQY
TRBV27	-	TRBJ2-5	ASSLLGAGRETQY
TRBV10-3	TRBD1	TRBJ1-1	AISAAGGWSDATEAF
TRBV5-6	-	TRBJ2-7	ASSLGQRYEQY
TRBV2	TRBD2	TRBJ2-7	ASSASAGGPYEQY
TRBV29-1	TRBD2	TRBJ2-1	SAKGGLAGVLSEQF
TRBV7-8	-	TRBJ1-1	ASSLVRGNTEAF
TRBV6-5	-	TRBJ2-7	ASSYTRDSGEQY
TRBV30	TRBD2	TRBJ2-5	AWTSGRETQY
TRBV27	-	TRBJ2-7	ASSLSGQGNYYEQY
TRBV2	-	TRBJ1-5	ASSRGRNQPQH
TRBV6-5	-	TRBJ2-1	AVLAGPSYNEQF
TRBV28	TRBD2	TRBJ2-7	AITGLAGSAY
TRBV19	TRBD2	TRBJ2-7	ASSYSGGQTYEQY
TRBV30	-	TRBJ2-3	AWSVKTAAFADTQY
TRBV20-1	-	TRBJ2-7	SASSEYEQY
TRBV5-1	TRBD2	-	ASSFKREPNYEQY
TRBV6-1	TRBD2	TRBJ2-1	ASIDPGLAGKKNNEQF
TRBV6-5	TRBD1	-	ASSRGTGAYEQY
TRBV30	-	TRBJ1-2	AAGVYGYT
TRBV5-1	-	TRBJ1-1	ASSSDQGYTEAF
TRBV29-1	-	TRBJ1-3	SVLQGTGNTIY
TRBV7-9	TRBD1	TRBJ1-3	ASSVHTGESGNTIY
TRBV5-1	TRBD2	TRBJ2-1	ASSREVSGLAGVDEQF
TRBV19	TRBD1	TRBJ1-1	ASSISDRVGNTEAF
TRBV2	TRBD1	TRBJ1-5	ASRQGVPSQPQH
TRBV4-3	TRBD2	TRBJ2-3	ASSLTTSGVIQQY
TRBV18	-	TRBJ1-1	ASSRAGVVAF
TRBV20-1	-	TRBJ2-1	SALVHNEQF
TRBV28	-	TRBJ1-2	ASRLQGDGYGYT
TRBV5-6	-	TRBJ1-4	ASSAPVNEKLF
TRBV10-3	-	TRBJ1-1	AIGGRGTSNTEAF
TRBV14	TRBD1	TRBJ2-5	ASSQGGTGARETQY
TRBV10-2	TRBD2	TRBJ2-1	ASSERVGAGQGGNEQF
TRBV29-1	TRBD1	TRBJ2-2	SVELTGTGLVAGELF
TRBV29-1	TRBD1	TRBJ1-1	SVEGQGNTEAF
TRBV7-9	-	TRBJ2-7	ASSWRTEDEQY
TRBV25-1	TRBD1	TRBJ2-3	ASSGTGGSVAQY
TRBV5-1	-	TRBJ1-2	ASSLTGGGYT
TRBV5-1	TRBD2	TRBJ2-5	ASQRGQETQY
TRBV19	-	TRBJ2-7	ASSTDLKSSYEQY
TRBV19	-	TRBJ1-3	ASSYPGGSGNTIY
TRBV7-8	-	TRBJ1-4	ASSSPRGSTFPSSNEKLF
TRBV19	TRBD1	TRBJ2-7	ASKGEDRPAYEQY
TRBV6-1	-	TRBJ1-4	ASSEQTTLGKLF
TRBV5-6	-	TRBJ2-1	ASSHSSYNEQF
TRBV20-1	-	TRBJ2-7	SAPLGYEQY